The TCR beta chain described here comes from a study of breast tumors, draining lymph nodes, adjacent tissues. Germline V gene sequence: CDR1 SGHRS, CDR2 YFSETQ. This CDR3 has 16 amino acids. TCRdb re-called the multiplex PCR reads through MiXCR, storing one row per CDR3 protein. Of around 110,000 distinct CDR3 sequences listed, about 31% are singletons. On this clonotype itself: Mismatch with germline at one junction end may stem from a read error.

Breast cancer patients provided tissue from their axillary draining lymph nodes. The V call is TRBV5-1, the J call TRBJ2-1, with D tentatively TRBD2 (7 bases). The receptor's source is a female donor with breast cancer. Some clones in this sample may be carry-over from other donors' samples. Sequenced input: axillary lymph node tissue. CDR3 sequence: CASSLEGGGPYNEQLF. The CDR3 coding sequence is TGCGCCAGCAGCTTGGAGGGGGGAGGGCCCTACAATGAGCAGCTCTTC.